The 20 T cell receptor beta chains below come from one sample, sequenced in a study of blood T cell repertoires in COVID-19 (dated by TCRdb to 2018 to 2021). The library was obtained by the immunoSEQ multiplex PCR assay. The table was pulled from immuneACCESS by TCRdb, which kept in-frame rearrangements only. Such tables lose some clones; where checked, under half of the loss comes from unresolved V genes, and the rest has no known cause. The sample table shows some 290,000 clones, and approximately 91% are seen once. The ten biggest clones cover under 3% of the sample. The source material was PBMCs or T cells enriched from blood (not recorded which). These TCRs come from a woman between 40 and 50 years old with acute COVID-19.

The rearrangement links TRBV19 to TRBJ2-3, with 10 bases lining up with TRBD2. The CDR3 has 16 amino acids. Germline CDR1 reads LNHDA; CDR2 reads SQIVND (reference sequence). The junction had 6 bases not matched to a gene; V was cut back by 5 bases and J by 1 base. The CDR3 nucleotides are TGTGCCAGTAGTTCGAAGCGGGGGGGTGGCACAGATACGCAGTATTTT. Amino acids: CASSSKRGGGTDTQYF.

V usage is TRBV5-6 and J usage is TRBJ2-7; tentative D call: TRBD2 (6 bases). Trimming left V 2 bases short and J 2 bases short, with 8 bases between. Looked up from germline, CDR1 is SGHDT and CDR2 is YYEEEE. The CDR3 totals 13 residues. The CDR3 region is CASSFGGTYEQYF. The CDR3 DNA reads TGTGCCAGCAGCTTCGGGGGTACCTACGAGCAGTACTTC.

The chain joins TRBV3-1 (or the pseudogene TRBV3-2) to TRBJ1-2; 11 bases agree with TRBD1. Germline V gene data show CDR1 as LGHDT and CDR2 as YNNKEL (reference sequence). The V and J ends lost 3 bases and 4 bases, in that order; junction bases with no gene match: 7. The CDR3 spans 16 residues. CDR3 nucleotides: TGTGCCAGCAGCCAGAAGGACAGGGGGCATAGCTATGGCTACACCTTC. Residues: CASSQKDRGHSYGYTF.

The chain employs TRBV19 and TRBJ1-5; the D gene is possibly TRBD1 (5 bases). CDR3 size: 17 residues. The germline V gene encodes CDR1 LNHDA and CDR2 SQIVND (reference sequence). V gave up 9 bases and J gave up 2 bases, with 23 bases separating them. The CDR3 coding sequence is TGTGCCAGCAGCACGGGGGATAGGGCGGGAGGCAATCAGCCCCAGCATTTT. Translation: CASSTGDRAGGNQPQHF.

J is TRBJ2-1 and V is TRBV30; D is undetermined. From germline, CDR1 is GTSNPN and CDR2 SVGIG (reference sequence). The CDR3 spans 15 residues. Between the trimmed V and J ends, which lost 3 bases and 4 bases, there was a span of 16 bases. In nucleotides, the CDR3 is TGTGCCTGGAGCCTCGGAGACTCGACTTACAATGAGCAGTTCTTC. It translates to CAWSLGDSTYNEQFF.

The chain couples TRBV30 to TRBJ1-3; no clear D gene. Germline CDR1 reads GTSNPN; CDR2 reads SVGIG (reference sequence). V lost 2 bases to trimming and J lost 4 bases, with 9 bases between them. The CDR3 totals 13 residues. The CDR3 bases are TGTGCCTGGAGTCCCCAGACAGGAAACACCATATATTTT. Residues: CAWSPQTGNTIYF.

This chain links TRBV4-1 with TRBJ1-6; TRBD1 is a possible D gene (6 bases). The V end was cut by 1 base, the J end by 7 bases, with 14 bases between. The CDR3 runs 16 residues. Germline V gene data show CDR1 as MGHRA and CDR2 as YSYEKL. CDR3 amino acids: CASSQAFGQRNSPLHF. The CDR3 coding sequence is TGCGCCAGCAGCCAAGCCTTCGGACAGCGGAATTCACCCCTCCACTTT.

The chain couples TRBV12-5 to TRBJ1-2; no clear D. This CDR3 contains 14 residues. Germline CDR1 and CDR2: LGHNT and FRNRAP. With 6 bases removed from V and 3 bases from J, the gap between germline ends came to 14 bases. The CDR3 DNA sequence: TGTGCTAGTGGCCACTCCAATAGTGACTATGGCTACACCTTC. Its protein product is CASGHSNSDYGYTF. Combining the CDR3 with reference TRBV12-5 and TRBJ1-2 gives the whole variable domain DARVTQTPRHKVTEMGQEVTMRCQPILGHNTVFWYRQTMMQGLELLAYFRNRAPLDDSGMPKDRFSAEMPDATLATLKIQPSEPRDSAVYFCASGHSNSDYGYTFGSGTRLTVV.

The rearrangement links TRBV30 to TRBJ1-5; the D gene is possibly TRBD1 (5 bases). The CDR3 is made up of 13 amino acids. Germline-derived CDR1 and CDR2 are GTSNPN and SVGIG (reference sequence). The V gene lost 2 bases and the J gene lost 8 bases, with 13 bases spanning the gap. The CDR3 here is CAWSFRAGEPQHF. The CDR3 coding sequence is TGTGCCTGGAGTTTCAGGGCGGGAGAGCCCCAGCATTTT.

For the CDR3, the DNA is TGTGCCAGCAGCTCATTACAGGGTCTGAGCACTGAAGCTTTCTTT. This translates into CASSSLQGLSTEAFF. The gene calls are TRBV5-6 and TRBJ1-1; the D gene is possibly TRBD1 (6 bases). The CDR3 consists of 15 residues. V gave up 3 bases and J gave up 4 bases, with 16 bases separating them. The germline gives CDR1 SGHDT, CDR2 YYEEEE.

This clone was seen just once. Other DNA sequences in the same sample also yield this CDR3. The chain employs TRBV7-2 and TRBJ2-1, with D uncertain. Germline CDR1 and CDR2: SGHTA and FQGNSA. Between the trimmed V and J ends, which lost 1 base and 7 bases, there was a span of 8 bases. The CDR3 sequence is 13 residues long. The CDR3 DNA reads as TGTGCCAGCAGCTTAGGGCGGAATAATGAGCAGTTCTTC. It specifies CASSLGRNNEQFF.

This chain connects TRBV28 to TRBJ1-5; no reliable D call. Trimming took 6 bases from V and 1 from J, leaving 7 bases between them. Germline V gene sequence: CDR1 MDHEN, CDR2 SYDVKM. CDR3 size: 13 residues. The CDR3 coding sequence is TGTGCCAGCAGGGGAGGGAGCAATCAGCCCCAGCATTTT. This encodes CASRGGSNQPQHF. Based on the CDR3 plus reference TRBV28 and TRBJ1-5, the full variable domain is DVKVTQSSRYLVKRTGEKVFLECVQDMDHENMFWYRQDPGLGLRLIYFSYDVKMKEKGDIPEGYSVSREKKERFSLILESASTNQTSMYLCASRGGSNQPQHFGDGTRLSIL.

This chain uses TRBV28 with TRBJ1-4; D is undetermined. V lost 4 bases and J 8 bases, leaving 14 bases between the germline ends. The CDR3 has 14 amino acids. The germline V gene has CDR1 MDHEN and CDR2 SYDVKM. CDR3 sequence (DNA): TGTGCCAGCAGTTGGACGGTAGGAGGGGAAAAACTGTTTTTT. Encoded protein: CASSWTVGGEKLFF.

The chain carries TRBV30 and TRBJ1-6; 9 positions match TRBD1. V lost 2 bases and J lost 10; bases outside the gene matches: 6. Per germline, CDR1 GTSNPN and CDR2 SVGIG (reference sequence). CDR3 size: 14 residues. This CDR3 reads CAWSTGQGNSPLHF. In nucleotides, the CDR3 is TGTGCCTGGAGTACGGGACAGGGTAACTCACCCCTCCACTTT.

This clone was seen more than once but under ten times. V is TRBV18 and J is TRBJ2-1; 10 positions match TRBD2. Per germline, CDR1 KGHSH and CDR2 LQKENI. With 2 bases clipped from V and 6 bases from J, the junction kept 4 bases outside the gene matches. The CDR3 is 15 residues long. CDR3 residues: CASSPGTSASNEQFF. The CDR3, as DNA: TGTGCCAGCTCACCAGGGACTAGCGCTTCCAATGAGCAGTTCTTC.

The chain recombines TRBV24-1 with TRBJ2-3, with TRBD2 identical over 10 bases. Germline V lookup: CDR1 KGHDR, CDR2 SFDVKD. CDR3 length equals 18 residues. V shed 2 bases and J 6 bases; nucleotides not matched to a gene: 13. The DNA of the CDR3 is TGTGCCACCAGTGATTGGGGGGGAACTAGCGGGACAAGCGATACGCAGTATTTT. As protein: CATSDWGGTSGTSDTQYF.

The rearrangement uses TRBV7-2 and TRBJ1-1, with 7 bases aligning to TRBD1. CDR1 and CDR2 (germline): SGHTA, FQGNSA. This CDR3 has 12 residues. After removal of 5 bases from V and 7 bases from J, the junction contained 4 bases not matched to a gene. CDR3 in amino acids: CASSVQGIEAFF. In DNA form, the CDR3 reads TGTGCCAGCAGCGTACAGGGGATTGAAGCTTTCTTT.

This clone has only a few counts. The rearrangement links TRBV28 to TRBJ1-6; D is unresolved. V lost 6 bases and J 0 bases, leaving 21 bases between the germline ends. Germline CDR1 is MDHEN and CDR2 is SYDVKM. The CDR3 length is 19 residues. Here the CDR3 DNA reads TGTGCCAGCAGCCCTCCCCGAGGGCGAACGAGCTCCTATAATTCACCCCTCCACTTT. Encoded protein: CASSPPRGRTSSYNSPLHF.

The chain is built from TRBV28 and TRBJ2-5; TRBD1 matches at 9 bases. The CDR3 consists of 14 residues. The J segment lost 1 base and the V segment lost 6 bases, leaving 3 bases of the junction unmatched. Looked up from germline, CDR1 is MDHEN and CDR2 is SYDVKM. The CDR3 is CASRGDRVQETQYF. The CDR3 DNA sequence: TGTGCCAGCAGGGGGGACAGGGTCCAAGAGACCCAGTACTTC.

This chain connects TRBV4-1 to TRBJ2-2; tentatively, D is TRBD1 (6 bases). V was pared by 3 bases and J by 6 bases, with 14 bases between. CDR1 MGHRA and CDR2 YSYEKL come from the germline V gene. The CDR3 length is 15 residues. CDR3 sequence reads: CASSQGTGIAGELFF. CDR3 DNA: TGCGCCAGCAGCCAGGGTACAGGGATTGCCGGGGAGCTGTTTTTT.